This TCR beta chain was obtained from a study of memory CD4+ T cells and cytomegalovirus serostatus. Single viable CD3+CD4+CD8-CD45RO+ cells were sorted as the memory CD4+ T cells. Germline trimming cut 3 bases from V and 9 bases from J; bases unmatched to any gene: 6. The germline CDR1 and CDR2 sequences are GTSNPN and SVGIG (reference sequence). The CDR3 has 14 amino acids. Method: immunoSEQ multiplex PCR; TCRdb's copy keeps in-frame clones and lacks some. Altogether tens of thousands of clones are present, 82% being singletons, with the ten largest covering 0.55% to 0.7%. Sequencing was carried out using memory CD4+ T cells from blood. The gene calls are TRBV30 and TRBJ1-6, with 9 bases lining up with TRBD1. This clonotype was obtained from an adult in good health and CMV-seronegative. CDR3 coding DNA: TGTGCCTGGAGCTATGGACAGGGGATTTCACCCCTCCACTTT. Its protein product is CAWSYGQGISPLHF.